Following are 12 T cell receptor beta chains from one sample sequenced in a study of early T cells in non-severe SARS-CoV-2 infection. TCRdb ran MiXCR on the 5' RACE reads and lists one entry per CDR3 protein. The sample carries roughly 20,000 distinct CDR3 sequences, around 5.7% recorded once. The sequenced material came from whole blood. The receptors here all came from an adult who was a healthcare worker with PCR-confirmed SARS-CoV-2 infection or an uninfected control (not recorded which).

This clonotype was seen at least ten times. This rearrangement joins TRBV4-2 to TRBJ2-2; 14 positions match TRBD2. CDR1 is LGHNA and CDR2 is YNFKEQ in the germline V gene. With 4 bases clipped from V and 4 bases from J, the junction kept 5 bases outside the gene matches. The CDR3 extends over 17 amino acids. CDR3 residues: CASSLGLAGVFTGELFF. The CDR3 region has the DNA TGTGCCAGCAGCCTGGGACTAGCGGGAGTGTTCACCGGGGAGCTGTTTTTT.

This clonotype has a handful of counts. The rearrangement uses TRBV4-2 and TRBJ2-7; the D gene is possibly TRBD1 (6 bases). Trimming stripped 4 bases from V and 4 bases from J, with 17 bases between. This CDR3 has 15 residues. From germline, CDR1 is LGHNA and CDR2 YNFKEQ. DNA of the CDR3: TGTGCCAGCAGCCCCCGGACGGACAGTATATACGAGCAGTACTTC. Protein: CASSPRTDSIYEQYF.

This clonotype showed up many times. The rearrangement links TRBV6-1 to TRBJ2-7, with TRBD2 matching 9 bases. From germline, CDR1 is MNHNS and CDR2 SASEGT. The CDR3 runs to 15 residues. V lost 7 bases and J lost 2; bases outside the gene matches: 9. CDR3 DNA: TGTGCCAGCAATCAAGAGACTAGCGGTCCCTACGAGCAGTACTTC. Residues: CASNQETSGPYEQYF.

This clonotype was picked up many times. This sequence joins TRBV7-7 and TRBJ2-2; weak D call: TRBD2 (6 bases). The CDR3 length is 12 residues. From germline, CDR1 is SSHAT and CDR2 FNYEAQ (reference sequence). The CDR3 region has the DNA TGTGCTAGCGGCAGGTTCACCGGGGAGCTGTTTTTT. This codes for CASGRFTGELFF.

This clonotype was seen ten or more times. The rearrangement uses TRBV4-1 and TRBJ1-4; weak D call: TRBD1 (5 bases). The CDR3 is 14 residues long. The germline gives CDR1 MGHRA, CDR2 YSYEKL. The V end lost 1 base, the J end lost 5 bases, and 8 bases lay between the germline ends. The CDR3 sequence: CASSQAGPNEKLFF. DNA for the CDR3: TGCGCCAGCAGCCAAGCAGGGCCGAATGAAAAACTGTTTTTT.

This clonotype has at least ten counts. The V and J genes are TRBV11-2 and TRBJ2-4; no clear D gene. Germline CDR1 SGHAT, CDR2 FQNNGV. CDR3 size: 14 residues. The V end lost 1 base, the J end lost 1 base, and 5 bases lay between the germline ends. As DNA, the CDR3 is TGTGCCAGCAGCTTAGGGAGCGCCAAAAACATTCAGTACTTC. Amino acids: CASSLGSAKNIQYF.

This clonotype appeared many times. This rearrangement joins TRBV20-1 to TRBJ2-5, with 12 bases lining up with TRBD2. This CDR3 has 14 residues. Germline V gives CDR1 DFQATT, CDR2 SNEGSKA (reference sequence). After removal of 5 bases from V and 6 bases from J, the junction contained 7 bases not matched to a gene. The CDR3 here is CSAQRLAGAKTQYF. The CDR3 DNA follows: TGCAGTGCTCAGCGACTAGCGGGAGCGAAGACCCAGTACTTC.

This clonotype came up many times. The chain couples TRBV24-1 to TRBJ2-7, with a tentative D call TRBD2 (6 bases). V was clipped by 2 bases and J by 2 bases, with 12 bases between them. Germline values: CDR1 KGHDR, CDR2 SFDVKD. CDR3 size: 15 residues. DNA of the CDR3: TGTGCCACCAGTGATTCCGGGGGTACCCCCTACGAGCAGTACTTC. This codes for CATSDSGGTPYEQYF.

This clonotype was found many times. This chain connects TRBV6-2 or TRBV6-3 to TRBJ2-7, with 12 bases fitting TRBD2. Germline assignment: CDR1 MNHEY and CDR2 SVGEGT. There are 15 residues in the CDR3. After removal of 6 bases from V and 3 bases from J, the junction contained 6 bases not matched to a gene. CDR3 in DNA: TGTGCCAGCAGAACGGGACTAGCGGGCCTCTACGAGCAGTACTTC. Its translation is CASRTGLAGLYEQYF.

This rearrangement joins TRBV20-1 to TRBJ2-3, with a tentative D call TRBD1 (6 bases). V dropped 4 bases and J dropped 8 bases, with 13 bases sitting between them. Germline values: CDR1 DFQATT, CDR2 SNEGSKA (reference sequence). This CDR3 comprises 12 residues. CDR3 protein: CSAKTGTLTQYF. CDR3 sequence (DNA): TGCAGTGCTAAAACCGGGACACTTACGCAGTATTTT.

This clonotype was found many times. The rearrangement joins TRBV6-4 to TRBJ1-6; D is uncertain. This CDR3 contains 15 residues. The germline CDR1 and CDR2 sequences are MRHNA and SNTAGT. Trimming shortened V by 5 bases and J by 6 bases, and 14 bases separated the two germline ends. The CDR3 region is CASSFSSDRNSPLHF. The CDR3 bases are TGTGCCAGCAGTTTTTCGAGCGATCGTAATTCACCCCTCCACTTT.

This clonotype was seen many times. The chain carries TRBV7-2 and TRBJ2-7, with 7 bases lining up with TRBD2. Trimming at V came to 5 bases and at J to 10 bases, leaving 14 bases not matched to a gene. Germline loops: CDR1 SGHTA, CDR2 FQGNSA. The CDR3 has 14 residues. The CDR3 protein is CASSLTSLDYLQYF. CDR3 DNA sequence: TGTGCCAGCAGCCTGACTAGCCTGGATTATCTTCAGTACTTC.